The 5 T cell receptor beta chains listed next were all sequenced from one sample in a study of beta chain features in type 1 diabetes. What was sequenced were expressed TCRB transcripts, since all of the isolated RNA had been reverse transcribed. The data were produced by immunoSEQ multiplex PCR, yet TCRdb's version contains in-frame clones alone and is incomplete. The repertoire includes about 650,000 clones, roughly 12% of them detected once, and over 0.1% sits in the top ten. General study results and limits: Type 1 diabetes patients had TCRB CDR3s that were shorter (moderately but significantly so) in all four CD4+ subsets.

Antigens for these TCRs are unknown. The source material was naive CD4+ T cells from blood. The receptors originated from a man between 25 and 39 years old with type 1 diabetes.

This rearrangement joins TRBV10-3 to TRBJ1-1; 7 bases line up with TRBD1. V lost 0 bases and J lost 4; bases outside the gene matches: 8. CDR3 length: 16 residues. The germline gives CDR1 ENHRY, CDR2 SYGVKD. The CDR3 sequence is CAISESRNRGGTEAFF. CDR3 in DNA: TGTGCCATCAGTGAGTCCCGAAACAGGGGAGGCACTGAAGCTTTCTTT.

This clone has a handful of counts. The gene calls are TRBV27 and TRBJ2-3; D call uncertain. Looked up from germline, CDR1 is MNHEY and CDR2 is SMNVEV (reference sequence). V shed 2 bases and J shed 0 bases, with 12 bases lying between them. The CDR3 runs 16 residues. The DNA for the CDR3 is TGTGCCAGCAGTTTAGGACCATCCTGGAGCACAGATACGCAGTATTTT. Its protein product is CASSLGPSWSTDTQYF.

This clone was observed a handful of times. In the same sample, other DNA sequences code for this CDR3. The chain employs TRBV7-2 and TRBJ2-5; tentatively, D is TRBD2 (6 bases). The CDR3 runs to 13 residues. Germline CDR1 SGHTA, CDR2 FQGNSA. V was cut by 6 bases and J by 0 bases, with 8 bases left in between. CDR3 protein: CASSRDYQETQYF. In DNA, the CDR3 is TGTGCCAGCAGTCGGGACTACCAAGAGACCCAGTACTTC.

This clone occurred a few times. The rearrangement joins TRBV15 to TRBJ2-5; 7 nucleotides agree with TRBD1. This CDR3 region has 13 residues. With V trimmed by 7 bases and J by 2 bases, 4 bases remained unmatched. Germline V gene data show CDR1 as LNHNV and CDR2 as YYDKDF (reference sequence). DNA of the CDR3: TGTGCCACCAATCGACAGGGACAAGAGACCCAGTACTTC. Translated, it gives CATNRQGQETQYF. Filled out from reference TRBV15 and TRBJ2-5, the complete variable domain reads DAMVIQNPRYQVTQFGKPVTLSCSQTLNHNVMYWYQQKSSQAPKLLFHYYDKDFNNEADTPDNFQSRRPNTSFCFLDIRSPGLGDTAMYLCATNRQGQETQYFGPGTRLLVL.

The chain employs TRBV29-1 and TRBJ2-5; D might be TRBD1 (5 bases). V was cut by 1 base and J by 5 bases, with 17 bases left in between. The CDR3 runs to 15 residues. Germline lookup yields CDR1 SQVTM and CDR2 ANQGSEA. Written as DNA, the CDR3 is TGCAGCGTTGAAGTGGGCGGCAGGGTAGGGGAGACCCAGTACTTC. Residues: CSVEVGGRVGETQYF.